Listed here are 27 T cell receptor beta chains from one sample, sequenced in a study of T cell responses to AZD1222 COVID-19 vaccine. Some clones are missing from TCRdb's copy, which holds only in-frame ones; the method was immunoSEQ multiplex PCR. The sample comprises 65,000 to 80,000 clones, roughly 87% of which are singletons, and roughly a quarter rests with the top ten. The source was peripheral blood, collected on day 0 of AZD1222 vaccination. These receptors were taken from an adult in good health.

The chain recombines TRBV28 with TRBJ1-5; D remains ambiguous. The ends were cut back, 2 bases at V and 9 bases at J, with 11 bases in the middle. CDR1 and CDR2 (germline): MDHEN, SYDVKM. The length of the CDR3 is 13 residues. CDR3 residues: CASSLPGPVPQHF. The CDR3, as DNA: TGTGCCAGCAGTTTACCCGGGCCGGTGCCCCAGCATTTT.

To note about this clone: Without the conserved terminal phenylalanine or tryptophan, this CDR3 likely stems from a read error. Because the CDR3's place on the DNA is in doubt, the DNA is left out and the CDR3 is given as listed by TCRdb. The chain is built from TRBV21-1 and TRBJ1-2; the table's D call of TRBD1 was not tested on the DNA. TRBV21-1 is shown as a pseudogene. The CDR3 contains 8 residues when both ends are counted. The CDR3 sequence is CATRQENI.

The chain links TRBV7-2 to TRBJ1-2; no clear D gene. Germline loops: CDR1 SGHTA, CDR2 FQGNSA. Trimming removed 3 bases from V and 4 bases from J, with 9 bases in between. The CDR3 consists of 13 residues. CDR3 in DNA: TGTGCCAGCAGCTTTTCCGGTGGCTATGGCTACACCTTC. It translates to CASSFSGGYGYTF.

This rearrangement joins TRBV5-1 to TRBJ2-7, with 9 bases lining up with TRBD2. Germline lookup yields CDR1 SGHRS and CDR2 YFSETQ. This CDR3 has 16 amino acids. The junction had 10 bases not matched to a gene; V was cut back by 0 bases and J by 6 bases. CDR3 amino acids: CASSLVNSGRGSEQYF. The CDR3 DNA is TGCGCCAGCAGCTTGGTCAATAGCGGGAGAGGTAGCGAGCAGTACTTC. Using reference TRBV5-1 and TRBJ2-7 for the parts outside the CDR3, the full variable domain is KAGVTQTPRYLIKTRGQQVTLSCSPISGHRSVSWYQQTPGQGLQFLFEYFSETQRNKGNFPGRFSGRQFSNSRSEMNVSTLELGDSALYLCASSLVNSGRGSEQYFGPGTRLTVT.

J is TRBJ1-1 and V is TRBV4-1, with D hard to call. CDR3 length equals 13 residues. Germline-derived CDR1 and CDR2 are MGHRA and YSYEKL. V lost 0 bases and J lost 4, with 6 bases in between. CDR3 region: CASSQDRGTEAFF. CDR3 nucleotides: TGCGCCAGCAGCCAAGATCGGGGCACTGAAGCTTTCTTT.

CDR3 DNA: TGTGCCAGCACCCCCTCTTATCCAGACTGGGAGCAGTACTTC. Amino acids: CASTPSYPDWEQYF. The V gene is TRBV7-3, the J gene TRBJ2-7; D gene ambiguous. Germline V gene data show CDR1 as SGHTA and CDR2 as FQGTGA. The CDR3 is 14 amino acids. V shed 7 bases and J shed 7 bases, with 20 bases lying between them.

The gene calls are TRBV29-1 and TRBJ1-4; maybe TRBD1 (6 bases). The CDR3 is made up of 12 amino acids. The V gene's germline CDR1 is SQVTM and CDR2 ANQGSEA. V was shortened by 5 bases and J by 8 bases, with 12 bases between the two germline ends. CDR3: CSVWTDREKLFF. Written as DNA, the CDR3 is TGCAGCGTTTGGACAGATCGCGAAAAACTGTTTTTT.

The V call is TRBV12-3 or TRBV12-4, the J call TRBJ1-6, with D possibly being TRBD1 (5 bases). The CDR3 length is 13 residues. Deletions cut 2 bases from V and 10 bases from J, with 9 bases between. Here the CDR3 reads CASSLTGGSPLHF. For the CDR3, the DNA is TGTGCCAGCAGTTTAACAGGAGGCTCACCCCTCCACTTT.

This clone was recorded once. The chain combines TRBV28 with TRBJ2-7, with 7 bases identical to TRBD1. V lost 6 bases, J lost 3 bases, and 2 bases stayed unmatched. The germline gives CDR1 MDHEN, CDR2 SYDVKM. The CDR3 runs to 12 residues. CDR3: CASRQGNYEQYF. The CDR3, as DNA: TGTGCCAGCAGACAGGGGAACTACGAGCAGTACTTC.

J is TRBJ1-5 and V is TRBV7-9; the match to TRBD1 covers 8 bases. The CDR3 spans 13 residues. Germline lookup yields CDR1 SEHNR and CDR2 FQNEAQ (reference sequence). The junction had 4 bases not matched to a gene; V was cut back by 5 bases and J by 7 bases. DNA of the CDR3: TGTGCCAGCAGCCCCAGGGGGCCCCAGCCCCAGCATTTT. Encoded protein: CASSPRGPQPQHF. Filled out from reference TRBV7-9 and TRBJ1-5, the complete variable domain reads DTGVSQNPRHKITKRGQNVTFRCDPISEHNRLYWYRQTLGQGPEFLTYFQNEAQLEKSRLLSDRFSAERPKGSFSTLEIQRTEQGDSAMYLCASSPRGPQPQHFGDGTRLSIL.

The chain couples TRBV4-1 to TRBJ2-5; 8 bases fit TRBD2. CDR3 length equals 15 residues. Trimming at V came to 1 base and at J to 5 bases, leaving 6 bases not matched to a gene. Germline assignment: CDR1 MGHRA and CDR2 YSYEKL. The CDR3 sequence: CASSQAGGSFETQYF. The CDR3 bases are TGCGCCAGCAGCCAAGCGGGAGGGAGCTTTGAGACCCAGTACTTC.

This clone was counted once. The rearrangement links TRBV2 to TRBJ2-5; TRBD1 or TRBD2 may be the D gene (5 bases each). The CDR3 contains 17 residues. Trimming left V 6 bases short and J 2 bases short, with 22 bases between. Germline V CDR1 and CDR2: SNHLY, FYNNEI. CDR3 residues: CASSDALIPGPQETQYF. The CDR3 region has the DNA TGTGCCAGCAGCGACGCTCTCATCCCGGGGCCTCAAGAGACCCAGTACTTC.

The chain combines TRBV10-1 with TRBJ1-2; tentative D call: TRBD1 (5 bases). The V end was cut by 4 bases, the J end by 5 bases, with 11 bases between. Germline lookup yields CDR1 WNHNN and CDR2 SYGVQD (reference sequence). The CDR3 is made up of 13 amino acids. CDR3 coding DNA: TGCGCCAGCAGTGCGGGGGGAAGGTATGGCTACACCTTC. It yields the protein CASSAGGRYGYTF.

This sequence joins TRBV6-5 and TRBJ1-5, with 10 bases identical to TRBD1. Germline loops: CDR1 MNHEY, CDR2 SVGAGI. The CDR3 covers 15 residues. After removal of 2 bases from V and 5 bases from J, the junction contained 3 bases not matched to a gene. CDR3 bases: TGTGCCAGCAGTTACACGACAGGGGGCGATCAGCCCCAGCATTTT. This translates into CASSYTTGGDQPQHF.

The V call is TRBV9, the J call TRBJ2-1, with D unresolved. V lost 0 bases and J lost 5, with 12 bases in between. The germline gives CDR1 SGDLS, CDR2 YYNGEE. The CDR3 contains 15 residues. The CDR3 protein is CASSVAGRADNEQFF. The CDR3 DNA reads TGTGCCAGCAGCGTAGCTGGCCGGGCTGACAATGAGCAGTTCTTC.

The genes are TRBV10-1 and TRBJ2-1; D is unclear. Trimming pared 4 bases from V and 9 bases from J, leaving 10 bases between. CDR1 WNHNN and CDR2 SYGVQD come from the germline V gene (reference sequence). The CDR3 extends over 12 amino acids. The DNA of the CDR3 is TGCGCCAGCAGTGGAGCGAAAAGTGAGCAGTTCTTC. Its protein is CASSGAKSEQFF.

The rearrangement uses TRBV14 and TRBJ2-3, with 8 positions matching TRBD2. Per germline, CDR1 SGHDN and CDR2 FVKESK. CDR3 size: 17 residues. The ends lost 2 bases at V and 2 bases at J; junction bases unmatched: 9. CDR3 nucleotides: TGTGCCAGCAGCCAATATCTGGGACTAGTTAACACAGATACGCAGTATTTT. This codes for CASSQYLGLVNTDTQYF.

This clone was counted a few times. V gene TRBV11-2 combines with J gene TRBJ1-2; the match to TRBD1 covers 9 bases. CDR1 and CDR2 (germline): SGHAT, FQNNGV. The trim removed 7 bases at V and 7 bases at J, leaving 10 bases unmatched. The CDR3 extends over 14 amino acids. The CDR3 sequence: CASTFNRGRSGYTF. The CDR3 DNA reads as TGTGCCAGCACCTTCAACAGGGGGCGAAGTGGCTACACCTTC. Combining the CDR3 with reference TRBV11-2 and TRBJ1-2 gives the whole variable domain EAGVAQSPRYKIIEKRQSVAFWCNPISGHATLYWYQQILGQGPKLLIQFQNNGVVDDSQLPKDRFSAERLKGVDSTLKIQPAKLEDSAVYLCASTFNRGRSGYTFGSGTRLTVV.

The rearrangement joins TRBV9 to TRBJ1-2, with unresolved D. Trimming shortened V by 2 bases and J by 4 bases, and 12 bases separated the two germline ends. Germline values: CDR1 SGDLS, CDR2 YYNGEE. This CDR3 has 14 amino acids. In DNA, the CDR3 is TGTGCCAGCAGCGTGGACCTTTACAGCTATGGCTACACCTTC. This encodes CASSVDLYSYGYTF.

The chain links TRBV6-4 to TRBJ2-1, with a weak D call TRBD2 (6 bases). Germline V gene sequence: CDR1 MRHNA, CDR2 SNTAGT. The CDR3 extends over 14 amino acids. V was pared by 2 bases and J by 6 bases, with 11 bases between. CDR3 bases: TGTGCCAGCAGTGACGGGGACGGGGGCAATGAGCAGTTCTTC. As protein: CASSDGDGGNEQFF.

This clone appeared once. The CDR3 coding sequence is TGTGCCAGCAGCACACTAGCGATGGGAAATGAGCAGTTCTTC. Amino acids: CASSTLAMGNEQFF. The chain combines TRBV11-3 with TRBJ2-1; 7 bases line up with TRBD2. V shed 5 bases and J 7 bases; nucleotides not matched to a gene: 8. Germline V gene lookup returns CDR1 SGHNT and CDR2 YENEEA. The CDR3 runs to 14 residues.

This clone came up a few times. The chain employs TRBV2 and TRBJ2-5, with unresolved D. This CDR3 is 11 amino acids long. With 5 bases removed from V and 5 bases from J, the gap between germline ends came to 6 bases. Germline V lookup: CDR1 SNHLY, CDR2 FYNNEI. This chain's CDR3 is CASSPRETQYF. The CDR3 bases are TGTGCCAGCAGTCCTAGGGAGACCCAGTACTTC.

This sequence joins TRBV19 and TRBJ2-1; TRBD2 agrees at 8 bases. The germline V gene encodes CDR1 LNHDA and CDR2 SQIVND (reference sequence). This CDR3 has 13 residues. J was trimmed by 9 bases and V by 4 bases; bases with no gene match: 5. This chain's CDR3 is CASSKRTSSEQFF. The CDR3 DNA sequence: TGTGCCAGTAGTAAGAGGACTAGCAGTGAGCAGTTCTTC.

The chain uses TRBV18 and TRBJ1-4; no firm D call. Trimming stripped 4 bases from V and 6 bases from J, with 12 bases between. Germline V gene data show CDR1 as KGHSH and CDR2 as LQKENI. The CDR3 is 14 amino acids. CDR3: CASSRMDADEKLFF. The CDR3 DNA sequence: TGTGCCAGCTCACGGATGGACGCGGATGAAAAACTGTTTTTT.

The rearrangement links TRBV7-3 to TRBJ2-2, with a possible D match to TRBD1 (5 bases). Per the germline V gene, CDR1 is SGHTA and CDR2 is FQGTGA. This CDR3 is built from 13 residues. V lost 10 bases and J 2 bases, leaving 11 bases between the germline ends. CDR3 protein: CATSQGNTGELFF. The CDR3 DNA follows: TGTGCCACCTCCCAGGGAAACACCGGGGAGCTGTTTTTT.

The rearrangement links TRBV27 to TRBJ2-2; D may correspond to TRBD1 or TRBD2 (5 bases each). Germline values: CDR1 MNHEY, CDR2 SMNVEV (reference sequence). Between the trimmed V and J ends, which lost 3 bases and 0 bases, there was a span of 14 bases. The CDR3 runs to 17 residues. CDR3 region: CASSLDGTESNTGELFF. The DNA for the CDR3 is TGTGCCAGCAGTTTGGATGGGACGGAATCGAACACCGGGGAGCTGTTTTTT.

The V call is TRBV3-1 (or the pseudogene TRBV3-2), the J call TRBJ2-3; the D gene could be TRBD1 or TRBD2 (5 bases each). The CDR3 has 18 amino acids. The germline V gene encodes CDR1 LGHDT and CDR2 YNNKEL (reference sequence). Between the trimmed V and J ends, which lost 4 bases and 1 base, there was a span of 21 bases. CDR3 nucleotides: TGTGCCAGCAGCCCTTCACCGGGACGGCCACGAGGCACAGATACGCAGTATTTT. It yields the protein CASSPSPGRPRGTDTQYF.